These 8 T cell receptor beta chains originate from one sample sequenced in a study of T cells in Graves' hyperthyroidism and ophthalmopathy. Amplified TCR beta CDR3 regions came from RNA transcripts. First-round RT-PCR with HTBI primers amplified the TCR CDR3 region. A single record per CDR3 protein comes from TCRdb applying MiXCR to the multiplex PCR reads. The table includes some 760,000 distinct CDR3 sequences, 12% to 15% detected once. The sequenced sample consisted of blood. Receptors were obtained from a woman aged 18-29 years with Graves' hyperthyroidism.

This clonotype showed up many times. V usage is TRBV11-3 and J usage is TRBJ2-1; no definite D call. The CDR3 covers 18 residues. The germline V gene encodes CDR1 SGHNT and CDR2 YENEEA. Trimming removed 1 base from V and 0 bases from J, with 16 bases in between. CDR3 DNA: TGTGCCAGCAGCTTAGGAAATTGGTATGGCTTCTCCTACAATGAGCAGTTCTTC. It codes for CASSLGNWYGFSYNEQFF. Full variable domain (remainder filled in from reference TRBV11-3 and TRBJ2-1): EAGVVQSPRYKIIEKKQPVAFWCNPISGHNTLYWYLQNLGQGPELLIRYENEEAVDDSQLPKDRFSAERLKGVDSTLKIQPAELGDSAVYLCASSLGNWYGFSYNEQFFGPGTRLTVL.

As regards this clonotype: Because the CDR3 is missing its conserved closing phenylalanine or tryptophan, this is likely a read error. CDR3 sequence: CASSQGPGLLYNEQFL. The CDR3 coding sequence is TGCGCCAGCAGCCAAGGGCCGGGACTCCTCTACAATGAGCAGTTCCTC. The chain has TRBV4-1 and TRBJ2-1, with D perhaps TRBD2 (6 bases). V shed 1 base and J shed 3 bases, with 13 bases lying between them. The CDR3 runs 16 residues. Per germline, CDR1 MGHRA and CDR2 YSYEKL.

On this clonotype itself: A much larger clone is a single base away; this may be a read error. The chain carries TRBV7-2 and TRBJ2-2, with 9 bases lining up with TRBD1. Looked up from germline, CDR1 is SGHTA and CDR2 is FQGNSA. The length of the CDR3 is 17 residues. CDR3 in amino acids: CASSLSPPDRGGGEPFF. The DNA of the CDR3 is TGTGCCAGCAGCTTATCCCCCCCGGACAGGGGAGGTGGGGAGCCGTTTTTT.

At least ten counts were recorded for this clonotype. The rearrangement links TRBV7-9 to TRBJ1-6, with TRBD1 matching over 7 bases. Trimming removed 6 bases from V and 4 bases from J; junction bases left unmatched: 6. Per germline, CDR1 SEHNR and CDR2 FQNEAQ (reference sequence). The CDR3 spans 15 residues. This chain's CDR3 is CASSRTGDYNSPLHF. Here the CDR3 DNA reads TGTGCCAGCAGTCGGACAGGCGATTATAATTCACCCCTCCACTTT.

This clonotype was observed a handful of times. The V call is TRBV11-2, the J call TRBJ2-1; D is undetermined. The length of the CDR3 is 12 residues. V lost 3 bases, J lost 8 bases, and 8 bases lay in between. Germline V gene lookup returns CDR1 SGHAT and CDR2 FQNNGV. The CDR3 protein is CASSLGIDEQFF. The CDR3 coding sequence is TGTGCCAGCAGCTTGGGAATCGATGAGCAGTTCTTC. The whole variable domain, filled in from reference TRBV11-2 and TRBJ2-1, reads EAGVAQSPRYKIIEKRQSVAFWCNPISGHATLYWYQQILGQGPKLLIQFQNNGVVDDSQLPKDRFSAERLKGVDSTLKIQPAKLEDSAVYLCASSLGIDEQFFGPGTRLTVL.

This clonotype occurred many times. This chain connects TRBV20-1 to TRBJ2-3; TRBD2 matches at 8 bases. There are 15 residues in the CDR3. Germline CDR1 and CDR2: DFQATT and SNEGSKA (reference sequence). With V trimmed by 6 bases and J by 2 bases, 10 bases remained unmatched. CDR3 DNA sequence: TGCAGTGCCCTTACTAGCGGTGAGCCCACAGATACGCAGTATTTT. Translation: CSALTSGEPTDTQYF.

This clonotype has a count of ten or more. The chain is built from TRBV6-1 and TRBJ2-7, with a possible D match to TRBD2 (6 bases). The CDR3 spans 16 residues. Germline CDR1 and CDR2: MNHNS and SASEGT. V lost 6 bases and J 3 bases, leaving 21 bases between the germline ends. In DNA form, the CDR3 reads TGTGCCAGCAGGTTGAGCATCGGGGGTGCAGGCTACGAGCAGTACTTC. Protein product: CASRLSIGGAGYEQYF.

The chain employs TRBV11-2 and TRBJ2-5, with 13 positions matching TRBD2. The CDR3 has 15 residues. Germline loops: CDR1 SGHAT, CDR2 FQNNGV. Trimming took 3 bases from V and 4 from J; bases not matched to a gene: 2. The DNA for the CDR3 is TGTGCCAGCAGCTTGACTAGCGGGAGGTCAGAGACCCAGTACTTC. It encodes CASSLTSGRSETQYF.